This TCR beta chain was sequenced in a study of OX40 agonist ivuxolimab in advanced cancers. This table comes from immunoSEQ multiplex PCR, and its TCRdb copy is limited to in-frame clones, with some not included. The data show about 28,000 clones, roughly 87% seen once. There are 16 residues in the CDR3. V was trimmed by 5 bases and J by 5 bases, leaving 20 bases between them. The sequences come from CD4+ or CD8+ T cells sorted from blood, collected in a trial of the OX40 agonist ivuxolimab. The V and J genes are TRBV5-3 and TRBJ2-1; TRBD1 might be the D (6 bases). TRBV5-3 is an ORF for which the function is uncertain. The sequence came from an adult with an advanced solid tumor such as melanoma, head and neck, liver or kidney cancer. In DNA form, the CDR3 reads TGTGCCAGAAGTCCCTTGCCAGGGGAGTGGGACAATGAGCAGTTCTTC. Protein: CARSPLPGEWDNEQFF.